This T cell receptor beta chain derives from a study of cytomegalovirus exposure and HLA in healthy donors. Study information: As an earlier analysis found, around 200 million T cells yielded about 100 million unique TCR beta sequences. There were some 81 million unique TCRs (from HLA-typed donors) in an early data release. Across some 400 genotyped donors, about 80% landed in the Caucasian-associated ancestry cluster.

Regarding this clone: Its antigen remains unknown.

Primers for the PCR totalled 60 Vbeta and 13 Jbeta. The repertoire was sequenced with immunoSEQ multiplex PCR; TCRdb's copy has only in-frame clones and lacks some. The table lists under 200,000 clones, approximately 90% of them singletons, with under 1.2% in the top ten. Study-wide results and caveats: A few CMV-associated chains proved CMV antigen-specific in vitro.

Material: PBMCs. The TCR comes from a boy aged 2 to 10 in good health and CMV-seronegative.

The CDR3, as DNA: TGTGCCAGCAGTCCGAGCCCGGGGGAGCAGTACTTC. The encoded protein is CASSPSPGEQYF. The chain has TRBV27 and TRBJ2-7; possible D gene TRBD2, 5 bases. V lost 5 bases and J lost 7, with 12 bases in between. This CDR3 spans 12 amino acids. Germline lookup yields CDR1 MNHEY and CDR2 SMNVEV (reference sequence).